This paragraph reports one T cell receptor beta chain. Its antigen is as yet unknown. This entry belongs to a study of CD8+CD57+ T cells in acquired aplastic anemia. Study at large: Recorded DNA amounts for sorted CD4+ and CD8+ cells had an average of 3.2 ug.

Overall study findings and caveats: Sharing between patients and controls was observed for roughly 29 CD8+ CDR3 sequences. With respect to CD8+ Simpson's diversity, patients and controls did not differ significantly.

CDR3 length: 13 residues. Germline V lookup: CDR1 SGHDT, CDR2 YYEEEE. For CDR3 and TCR beta VDJ profiling, genomic DNA was the template used. TCRdb ran MiXCR on the reads and lists one entry per CDR3 protein. The table records fewer than 80,000 distinct CDR3 sequences, around 70% of them present only once. Patients chosen for sequencing had CD8+CD57+ cells that had expanded, as shown by flow cytometry. There were no patients without severe acquired aplastic anemia. The V gene is TRBV5-6, the J gene TRBJ2-7; no firm D call. Matching the DNA end better, TRBJ2-1 makes the J call doubtful. Sequenced sample: sorted CD4+, CD8+, or CD8+CD57+ T cells (not recorded which) from PBMCs. This TCR was sampled from a human donor with aplastic anemia. CDR3 sequence (DNA): TGTGCCAGCAGCTGGTATGTCGACAATGAGCAGTTCTTC. It translates to CASSWYVDNEQFF.